This T cell receptor (beta chain) was identified in a study of CD8 T cells in Susac syndrome. The germline V gene has CDR1 LGHDT and CDR2 YNNKEL (reference sequence). Trimming cost V 0 bases and J 4 bases, with 16 bases left between them. The length of the CDR3 is 16 residues. The T cells that were sequenced for TCR beta were CD8+ and CD4+ cells from blood. When the RNA was reverse transcribed, random hexamers were used with an input of roughly 0.45 to 1 ug. The TCR beta CDR3 was amplified by immunoSEQ multiplex PCR across 54 Vbeta, 13 Jbeta. TCRdb itself ran the immunoSEQ multiplex PCR reads through MiXCR, one entry per CDR3 protein. The sample records about 76,000 distinct CDR3 sequences, 93% being singletons.

This receptor was taken from a human donor with Susac syndrome. Sequencing was carried out using CD8+ T cells from PBMCs. The chain combines TRBV3-1 with TRBJ2-7; D may be TRBD2 (6 bases). The CDR3 loop is CASSQDFPGRMYEQYF. CDR3 DNA: TGTGCCAGCAGCCAAGATTTTCCGGGGAGGATGTACGAGCAGTACTTC.